One and the same sample provided the 14 T cell receptor beta chains below, sequenced in a study of CD8 T cells in ankylosing spondylitis. Study observations and caveats: What appeared characteristic of ankylosing spondylitis blood was a TCR beta motif of eight highly homologous variants.

TCRdb used MiXCR to reprocess the 5' RACE reads, holding one entry per CDR3 protein. The repertoire has over 400,000 distinct CDR3 sequences, about 24% of them found once; the top ten carry about 0.89%. Their recognized antigens are unknown. The specimen sequenced was blood, either unsorted or a sorted T cell fraction (not recorded which). Receptors were obtained from a male donor with ankylosing spondylitis.

The table lists this clonotype with a few counts. This sequence joins TRBV20-1 and TRBJ2-5; 9 bases fit TRBD2. Trimming removed 2 bases from V and 4 bases from J; junction bases left unmatched: 8. This CDR3 has 15 residues. In germline, CDR1 is DFQATT, CDR2 SNEGSKA (reference sequence). The CDR3 bases are TGCAGTGCTAGAAAGGCCGGCGGGAGGGCAGAGACCCAGTACTTC. It codes for CSARKAGGRAETQYF.

This clonotype came up a few times. The chain joins TRBV20-1 to TRBJ2-3; D is ambiguous. Trimming took 0 bases from V and 2 from J, leaving 18 bases between them. Germline V gene lookup returns CDR1 DFQATT and CDR2 SNEGSKA (reference sequence). This CDR3 comprises 17 residues. The CDR3: CSARDKTAFRSTDTQYF. Written as DNA, the CDR3 is TGCAGTGCTAGAGATAAAACAGCTTTTCGGTCCACAGATACGCAGTATTTT.

V gene TRBV9 combines with J gene TRBJ1-2, with D possibly matching TRBD1 (5 bases). The V end lost 0 bases, the J end lost 6 bases, and 12 bases lay between the germline ends. Germline CDR1 SGDLS, CDR2 YYNGEE. The CDR3 runs to 14 residues. This CDR3 is CASSVAQGDNGYTF. CDR3 DNA sequence: TGTGCCAGCAGCGTAGCCCAGGGTGACAATGGCTACACCTTC.

This clonotype was seen more than once but under ten times. The gene calls are TRBV5-4 and TRBJ2-3, with D possibly matching TRBD2 (5 bases). Between the trimmed V and J ends, which lost 2 bases and 2 bases, there was a span of 15 bases. Germline CDR1 reads SGHNT; CDR2 reads YYREEE (reference sequence). The CDR3 totals 16 residues. The CDR3 protein is CASSLAERRFTDTQYF. CDR3 coding DNA: TGTGCCAGCAGCTTAGCGGAGCGTCGTTTCACAGATACGCAGTATTTT.

This chain links TRBV27 with TRBJ1-1; possible D gene TRBD1, 5 bases. The CDR3 extends over 15 amino acids. Per germline, CDR1 MNHEY and CDR2 SMNVEV (reference sequence). V was pared by 4 bases and J by 4 bases, with 16 bases between. CDR3 protein: CASSSQGQGGTEAFF. The CDR3 region has the DNA TGTGCCAGCAGTTCCCAAGGCCAGGGAGGCACTGAAGCTTTCTTT.

The V gene is TRBV5-1, the J gene TRBJ1-2, with D maybe TRBD1 (6 bases). The CDR3 spans 14 residues. V gave up 3 bases and J gave up 7 bases, with 16 bases separating them. Germline V CDR1 and CDR2: SGHRS, YFSETQ. CDR3 sequence reads: CASSSTGTIGGYTF. The CDR3 nucleotides are TGCGCCAGCAGCTCGACAGGAACTATTGGTGGCTACACCTTC.

J is TRBJ2-2 and V is TRBV11-2; TRBD2 is a possible D gene (6 bases). The germline gives CDR1 SGHAT, CDR2 FQNNGV. V was cut by 1 base and J by 3 bases, with 12 bases left in between. CDR3 size: 16 residues. The CDR3 DNA is TGTGCCAGCAGCTTAGTGGGAGGTTCCGACACCGGGGAGCTGTTTTTT. The encoded protein is CASSLVGGSDTGELFF.

The V and J genes are TRBV7-9 and TRBJ2-1, with 12 bases lining up with TRBD2. The CDR3 runs 14 residues. The V gene end was trimmed by 2 bases and the J gene end by 8 bases; junction bases not matched to a gene: 1. Per germline, CDR1 SEHNR and CDR2 FQNEAQ (reference sequence). CDR3 nucleotides: TGTGCCAGCAGCTTATCTAGCGGGAGGGATGAGCAGTTCTTC. Translation gives CASSLSSGRDEQFF.

V usage is TRBV5-4 and J usage is TRBJ2-5; weak D call: TRBD2 (6 bases). Germline V gene data show CDR1 as SGHNT and CDR2 as YYREEE (reference sequence). Deletions cut 6 bases from V and 2 bases from J, with 17 bases between. The CDR3 has 15 amino acids. As DNA, the CDR3 is TGTGCCAGCACCTTTGGGGGGACTCGACAAGAGACCCAGTACTTC. Amino acid sequence: CASTFGGTRQETQYF.

The chain employs TRBV5-4 and TRBJ2-5; D remains ambiguous. The V gene lost 0 bases and the J gene lost 3 bases, with 6 bases spanning the gap. The CDR3 contains 13 residues. Germline CDR1 and CDR2: SGHNT and YYREEE (reference sequence). This chain's CDR3 is CASSLDSKETQYF. The CDR3 DNA follows: TGTGCCAGCAGCTTGGACTCTAAAGAGACCCAGTACTTC.

CDR3 in DNA: TGCGCCAGCAGCTTGGGGTTAACTAGCGGGGGTACGAATGAGCAGTTCTTC. It codes for CASSLGLTSGGTNEQFF. The V gene is TRBV5-1, the J gene TRBJ2-1; 11 positions match TRBD2. The CDR3 covers 17 residues. Looked up from germline, CDR1 is SGHRS and CDR2 is YFSETQ. The trim removed 0 bases at V and 7 bases at J, leaving 9 bases unmatched.

The chain joins TRBV20-1 to TRBJ2-1, with TRBD1 as a possible D gene (6 bases). Per the germline V gene, CDR1 is DFQATT and CDR2 is SNEGSKA (reference sequence). The CDR3 spans 17 residues. The V end was cut by 5 bases, the J end by 1 base, with 21 bases between. CDR3 DNA: TGCAGTGCTCCTTACCCCTACAGGGCCCTTTCCTACAATGAGCAGTTCTTC. It translates to CSAPYPYRALSYNEQFF.

As regards this clonotype: Given a much more abundant clone one base away, this may be a read error. The chain has TRBV20-1 and TRBJ1-2; D is ambiguous. Germline V CDR1 and CDR2: DFQATT, SNEGSKA (reference sequence). V lost 6 bases to trimming and J lost 4 bases, with 12 bases between them. This CDR3 is 12 amino acids long. CDR3 DNA: TGCAGTGCCACCCGACGGAGCTATGGCTACACCTTC. Translation: CSATRRSYGYTF.

V gene TRBV5-5 combines with J gene TRBJ2-3; 7 positions agree with TRBD2. Germline assignment: CDR1 SGHKS and CDR2 YYEKEE (reference sequence). Trimming cost V 9 bases and J 3 bases; bases outside gene matches: 7. The CDR3 is made up of 13 amino acids. CDR3 in amino acids: CANLGGSTDTQYF. The CDR3 nucleotides are TGTGCCAACCTGGGGGGGTCAACAGATACGCAGTATTTT.